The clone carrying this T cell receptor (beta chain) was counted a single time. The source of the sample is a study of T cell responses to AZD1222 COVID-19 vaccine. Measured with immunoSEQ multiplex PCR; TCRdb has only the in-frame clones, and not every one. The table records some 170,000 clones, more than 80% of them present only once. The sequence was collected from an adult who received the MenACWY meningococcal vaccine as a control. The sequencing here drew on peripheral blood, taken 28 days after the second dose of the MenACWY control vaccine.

The CDR3 nucleotides read TGTGCCAGCAGTCTTCAGAGGCTCTCTAATGAGCAGTTCTTC. It is translated as CASSLQRLSNEQFF. The V gene is TRBV5-4, the J gene TRBJ2-1; D remains unclear. V was shortened by 5 bases and J by 7 bases, with 16 bases between the two germline ends. The germline V gene has CDR1 SGHNT and CDR2 YYREEE (reference sequence). The CDR3 loop spans 14 amino acids.